This TCR beta chain was documented in a study of blood T cell repertoires in COVID-19. The wider study: Donors in the United States, Italy and Spain gave samples during acute or convalescent COVID-19. Sources were T cells, B-cell-depleted T cells, or PBMCs; the material itself was cDNA or gDNA.

This CDR3 region has 14 residues. Germline assignment: CDR1 SNHLY and CDR2 FYNNEI. Trimming at V came to 7 bases and at J to 4 bases, leaving 9 bases not matched to a gene. The repertoire was sequenced with immunoSEQ multiplex PCR; TCRdb's copy has only in-frame clones and lacks some. This table holds nearly 200,000 clones, around 84% found once. The chain has TRBV2 and TRBJ2-7, with 8 bases fitting TRBD1. This TCR derives from a human donor in a cohort sampled during active COVID-19. The source material was peripheral blood. The CDR3 is CASKTGTGLYEQYF. CDR3 bases: TGTGCCAGCAAGACCGGGACAGGACTTTACGAGCAGTACTTC. The full variable domain, in which reference TRBV2 and TRBJ2-7 provide the parts outside the CDR3, is EPEVTQTPSHQVTQMGQEVILRCVPISNHLYFYWYRQILGQKVEFLVSFYNNEISEKSEIFDDQFSVERPDGSNFTLKIRSTKLEDSAMYFCASKTGTGLYEQYFGPGTRLTVT.